This is a list of T cell receptor beta chains from one sample in a study of cytomegalovirus exposure and HLA in healthy donors. Profiling relied on immunoSEQ multiplex PCR, and the TCRdb table lists in-frame clones only, not all of them. The table records 100,000 to 150,000 clones, 80% to 85% of them present only once. Material: PBMCs. The source of these receptors is a human donor in good health. The CDR3 runs from the conserved cysteine through the conserved F or W. A D gene is named only where the DNA matches it firmly. Size is stated for part of the rows, as once, few or many counts, or as a class when the clone is expanded.

j_call,v_call,d_call,clone_size,cdr3_length,cdr3_nt,cdr3_aa
TRBJ1-5,TRBV19,-,-,16,TGTGCCAGTAGACCTACAGGGTTGATCAGCAATCAGCCCCAGCATTTT,CASRPTGLISNQPQHF
TRBJ2-2,TRBV7-8,TRBD2,-,16,TGTGCCAGCAGCTTAGTAGTCCAGCGGGGAACCGGGGAGCTGTTTTTT,CASSLVVQRGTGELFF
TRBJ1-2,TRBV19,-,-,18,TGTGCCAGTAGTCCTCCCGGGGGGCCAACCTGGGCTAACTATGGCTACACCTTC,CASSPPGGPTWANYGYTF
TRBJ2-5,TRBV4-1,-,-,14,TGCGCCAGCAGCCAATGGGACAACAAAGAGACCCAGTACTTC,CASSQWDNKETQYF
TRBJ2-1,TRBV9,-,-,13,TGTGCCAGCAGCGATCCCACTAGCAATGAGCAGTTCTTC,CASSDPTSNEQFF
TRBJ1-2,TRBV9,-,-,18,TGTGCCAGCAGCGCCGAATTAAATGGGCCGGTGAGCAACTATGGCTACACCTTC,CASSAELNGPVSNYGYTF
TRBJ1-1,TRBV6-5,TRBD1,-,13,TGTGCCAGCAGTTCCGGGACAGGGGGTAGGACTTTCTTT,CASSSGTGGRTFF
TRBJ1-2,TRBV19,TRBD1,-,14,TGTGCCAGTAGTAAGGACAGGCCCAACTATGGCTACACCTTC,CASSKDRPNYGYTF
TRBJ1-2,TRBV7-8,TRBD1,once,13,TGTGCCAGCAGGGGACAGGGGGCAGGTGGCTACACCTTC,CASRGQGAGGYTF
TRBJ1-6,TRBV7-2,-,-,15,TGTGCCAGCAGCTTAATGGGGGGAGAAAATTCACCCCTCCACTTT,CASSLMGGENSPLHF
TRBJ2-7,TRBV6-5,-,-,11,TGTGCCAGCAGCCGAGGGTTTGAGGGTGAATTC,CASSRGFEGEF
TRBJ1-5,TRBV6-6,TRBD1,-,15,TGTGCCAGCAGCTTGGAAGGGGGCCCAAATCAGCCCCAGCATTTT,CASSLEGGPNQPQHF
TRBJ2-3,TRBV9,-,once,14,TGTGCCAGCAGCGGCGACAGTAGCACAGATACGCAGTATTTT,CASSGDSSTDTQYF
TRBJ2-7,TRBV7-9,TRBD1,-,14,TGTGCCAGCAGCTTGGGGACAGCGGATTACGAGCAGTACTTC,CASSLGTADYEQYF
TRBJ2-3,TRBV5-1,TRBD2,-,16,TGCGCCAGCAGCTTGGTGCTAGCGGGGGACACAGATACGCAGTATTTT,CASSLVLAGDTDTQYF
TRBJ2-3,TRBV28,-,-,15,TGTGCCAGCAGTTTGTTAGAGACACACACAGATACGCAGTATTTT,CASSLLETHTDTQYF
TRBJ2-3,TRBV5-6,-,-,15,TGTGCCAGCCTATATTCGATCGGGAGCACAGATACGCAGTATTTT,CASLYSIGSTDTQYF
TRBJ2-1,TRBV7-7,TRBD2,-,16,TGTGCTAGCAGCTCCCAGCCGGGACTAGCGAGTGATAAGCAGTTCTTC,CASSSQPGLASDKQFF
TRBJ1-4,TRBV7-9,-,few,13,TGTGCCAGCAGCTTACAGGGATCTGAAAAACTGTTTTTT,CASSLQGSEKLFF
TRBJ2-1,TRBV27,TRBD1,-,16,TGTGCCAGCAGTCACCATAGGGACAGGGACTACAATGAGCAGTTCTTC,CASSHHRDRDYNEQFF
TRBJ1-1,TRBV7-9,-,-,12,TGTTCCAGCAGCTTAAACACATATGAAGCTTTCTTT,CSSSLNTYEAFF
TRBJ2-2,TRBV19,-,-,18,TGTGCCAGTAGTATAGAATTATCGGCGGGGGCCTACACCGGGGAGCTGTTTTTT,CASSIELSAGAYTGELFF
TRBJ2-1,TRBV5-6,TRBD1,-,14,TGTGCCAGCACCAGACAGGGGCCCGACAATGAGCAGTTCTTC,CASTRQGPDNEQFF
TRBJ2-5,TRBV6-1,-,-,14,TGTGCCAGCAGTGAAGACACGTACCAAGAGACCCAGTACTTC,CASSEDTYQETQYF
TRBJ1-1,TRBV27,-,-,14,TGTGCCAGCAGTACAGGACAGACGAACACTGAAGCTTTCTTT,CASSTGQTNTEAFF
TRBJ1-4,TRBV19,TRBD1,few,15,TGTGCCAGTATAAGGACAGGGGGCACTAATGAAAAACTGTTTTTT,CASIRTGGTNEKLFF
TRBJ1-1,TRBV18,-,-,16,TGTGCCAGCTCACCACTGGGAGGCCAGCTGGGGACTGAAGCTTTCTTT,CASSPLGGQLGTEAFF
TRBJ1-1,TRBV6-4,-,-,14,TGTGCCACTCGGACGGTTGGGGCTCGGACTGAAGCTTTCTTT,CATRTVGARTEAFF
TRBJ2-7,TRBV6-6,-,-,14,TGTGCCAGCAGTGGTCGGGACACATTCTACGAGCAGTACTTC,CASSGRDTFYEQYF
TRBJ2-2,TRBV19,-,-,12,TGTGCCAGTAGTATATCCTCGGGGGAGCTGTTTTTT,CASSISSGELFF
TRBJ1-3,TRBV7-9,-,-,17,TGTGCCAGCAGCTTTAAGAATAAGGGGTCCTCTGGAAACACCATATATTTT,CASSFKNKGSSGNTIYF
TRBJ1-2,TRBV2,TRBD1,-,17,TGTGCCAGCACTATGCCGGGACAGGGCACGAAGAACTATGGCTACACCTTC,CASTMPGQGTKNYGYTF
TRBJ2-5,TRBV11-2,TRBD2,-,16,TGTGCCAGCAGCTTAGATGAGCGGGGCCTTGGGGAGACCCAGTACTTC,CASSLDERGLGETQYF
TRBJ1-5,TRBV11-2,TRBD1,-,15,TGTGCCAGCAGCTTAACCGGGACAGGGGATCAGCCCCAGCATTTT,CASSLTGTGDQPQHF
TRBJ1-5,TRBV18,-,-,17,TGTGCCAGCTCACCACCGACAGATTCCTTTAGCAATCAGCCCCAGCATTTT,CASSPPTDSFSNQPQHF
TRBJ2-4,TRBV10-3,TRBD1,-,13,TGTGCCATCAGTGAGTCCGGACAGGGCATCTCATACTTC,CAISESGQGISYF
TRBJ2-7,TRBV7-9,TRBD2,-,14,TGTGCCAGCAGGTCGACTAGCGGGTCCTACGAGCAGTACTTC,CASRSTSGSYEQYF
TRBJ1-5,TRBV18,TRBD1,-,13,TGTGCCAGCTCGGGACAGACAAATCAGCCCCAGCATTTT,CASSGQTNQPQHF
TRBJ1-4,TRBV27,-,-,13,TGTGCCAGCACCAAGACAGGCCAGGGAAAACTGTTTTTT,CASTKTGQGKLFF